The sequence of this T cell receptor (beta chain) was determined in a study of vaccination and CD4 T cells after COVID-19. In the study overall: Overlapping spike pools from SARS-CoV-2 and HCoV-NL63, HCoV-OC43 and HCoV-229E served as culture stimuli.

Per the germline V gene, CDR1 is MNHEY and CDR2 is SVGAGI. This CDR3 comprises 11 residues. V was shortened by 4 bases and J by 4 bases, with 4 bases between the two germline ends. This sample's treatment: roughly ten-day PBMC culture with coronavirus spike peptide pools or control peptides (ViraFEST assay). In the case of this clonotype: The antigen is undetermined.

With the Oncomine TCR Beta short-read assay, DNA from cultured CD4+ T cells was sequenced. TCRdb itself ran the PCR reads through MiXCR, one entry per CDR3 protein. The table records about 9,200 distinct CDR3 sequences, 42% of them present only once. The TCR sequence derives from a human donor who had recovered from COVID-19. The chain has TRBV6-5 and TRBJ2-5, with D uncertain. The sequencing sample was made of CD4+ T cells from blood, cultured in vitro. This CDR3 is CASSFIETQYF. The DNA for the CDR3 is TGTGCCAGCAGTTTCATAGAGACCCAGTACTTC.